The sequence of this T cell receptor (beta chain) was determined in a study of blood T cell repertoires in COVID-19. Study-wide background: Samples taken during acute and convalescent COVID-19 were collected in the United States, Italy and Spain. In each case, the material was cDNA or gDNA derived from T cells, B-cell-depleted T cells, or PBMCs.

Trimming at V came to 1 base and at J to 5 bases, leaving 4 bases not matched to a gene. The CDR3 has 14 amino acids. Germline V gene sequence: CDR1 SGHVS, CDR2 FQNEAQ. Per the authors' pipeline: Nucleated cell number was recorded as an estimate derived from reference gene primer amplification. Profiling relied on immunoSEQ multiplex PCR, and the TCRdb table lists in-frame clones only, not all of them. The DNA gave D and trimming, while V, J and clone size come from that table. The sample lists approximately 240,000 clones; around 90% were seen once. The chain is built from TRBV7-8 and TRBJ2-5; 7 bases are a match to TRBD1. The sample comprised peripheral blood. The clonotype was recovered from a woman aged 18 to 35 who had recovered from COVID-19. In nucleotides, the CDR3 is TGTGCCAGCAGCTTAGAAAGGGGGCGGGAGACCCAGTACTTC. Translating gives CASSLERGRETQYF.